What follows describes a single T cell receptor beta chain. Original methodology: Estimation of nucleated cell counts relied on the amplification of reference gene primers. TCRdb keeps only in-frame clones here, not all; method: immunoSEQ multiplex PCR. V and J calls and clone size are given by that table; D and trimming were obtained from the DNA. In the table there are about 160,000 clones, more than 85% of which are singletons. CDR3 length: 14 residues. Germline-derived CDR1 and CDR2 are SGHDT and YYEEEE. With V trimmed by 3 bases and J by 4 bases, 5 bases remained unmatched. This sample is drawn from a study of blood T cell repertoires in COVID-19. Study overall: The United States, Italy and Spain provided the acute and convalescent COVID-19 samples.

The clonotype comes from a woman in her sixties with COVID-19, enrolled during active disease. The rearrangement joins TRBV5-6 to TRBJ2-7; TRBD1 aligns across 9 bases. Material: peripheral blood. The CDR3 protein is CASSSGTGIYEQYF. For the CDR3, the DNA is TGTGCCAGCAGCTCGGGGACAGGGATATACGAGCAGTACTTC.